This T cell receptor (beta chain) originates from a study of shared clonotypes between healthy human individuals. The study's findings and limits: Against clonotypes common to all four donors, non-shared ones had lower generation probabilities. Only blood underwent sampling, and tissue repertoires likely differ. Clonotype sharing among donors, it was expected, would be affected by sequencing depth.

With regard to this clone: Its target is not known.

In replicate PCRs of sorted subsets, 150 to 200 ng DNA, roughly 31,000 T cell genomes, was used. Data came from immunoSEQ multiplex PCR; TCRdb stores just in-frame clones and leaves some out. The profile covers more than 80,000 clones, with around two thirds appearing a single time and roughly 40% taken by the ten largest. Germline CDR1 and CDR2: SNHLY and FYNNEI. This CDR3 is 12 amino acids long. V lost 6 bases and J lost 5, with 8 bases in between. This sequence was found in a man in his thirties or forties in good health. The specimen sequenced was memory CD8+ T cells sorted from blood. As to subset: CD45RO+ cells pooled with CCR7-negative TemRA cells. The chain combines TRBV2 with TRBJ2-1; the D is unclear. This CDR3 is CASRGGHNEQFF. DNA of the CDR3: TGTGCCAGCAGGGGTGGTCACAATGAGCAGTTCTTC.